The 22 T cell receptor beta chains given below trace back to one sample, sequenced in a study of blood T cell repertoires in COVID-19. The assay was immunoSEQ multiplex PCR, and TCRdb's table has in-frame clones only and misses some. This table has hundreds of thousands of clones, roughly 90% appearing once. Specimen: PBMCs or T cells enriched from blood (not recorded which). The receptor set was obtained from a middle-aged woman who had recovered from COVID-19.

The chain couples TRBV7-3 to TRBJ1-1; TRBD1 matches 10 bases. The germline V gene has CDR1 SGHTA and CDR2 FQGTGA. The V and J ends lost 4 bases and 1 base, in that order; junction bases with no gene match: 3. The CDR3 sequence is 15 residues long. Here the CDR3 DNA reads TGTGCCAGCAGCTGGGGGACAGGGGCGAACACTGAAGCTTTCTTT. Translated, it gives CASSWGTGANTEAFF.

This chain uses TRBV5-5 with TRBJ2-3, with 10 bases identical to TRBD2. This CDR3 comprises 16 residues. The germline CDR1 and CDR2 sequences are SGHKS and YYEKEE (reference sequence). Unmatched junction bases numbered 5, after V lost 4 bases and J lost 0 bases. CDR3 protein: CASSSLAGGSTDTQYF. DNA of the CDR3: TGTGCCAGCAGCAGTTTAGCGGGAGGCAGCACAGATACGCAGTATTTT. Together with reference TRBV5-5 and TRBJ2-3, the CDR3 gives the full variable domain: DAGVTQSPTHLIKTRGQQVTLRCSPISGHKSVSWYQQVLGQGPQFIFQYYEKEERGRGNFPDRFSARQFPNYSSELNVNALLLGDSALYLCASSSLAGGSTDTQYFGPGTRLTVL.

This clone has only a few counts. This CDR3 is CASSLPGGGVRDTQYF. The DNA for the CDR3 is TGTGCCAGCAGCTTGCCTGGCGGGGGGGTGCGGGATACGCAGTATTTT. The chain has TRBV5-4 and TRBJ2-3, with 9 bases matching TRBD2. This CDR3 has 16 amino acids. Germline CDR1 and CDR2: SGHNT and YYREEE (reference sequence). After removal of 1 base from V and 6 bases from J, the junction contained 9 bases not matched to a gene.

This sequence joins TRBV3-1 (or the pseudogene TRBV3-2) and TRBJ2-2; 10 bases match TRBD2. J was trimmed by 3 bases and V by 0 bases; bases with no gene match: 1. The CDR3 is made up of 16 amino acids. CDR1 and CDR2 from the germline V gene are LGHDT and YNNKEL (reference sequence). The CDR3: CASSQDGLADTGELFF. The CDR3 nucleotides are TGTGCCAGCAGCCAAGACGGACTAGCGGACACCGGGGAGCTGTTTTTT.

This chain links TRBV2 with TRBJ2-3; TRBD1 is a possible D gene (6 bases). The CDR3 covers 16 residues. Germline CDR1 and CDR2: SNHLY and FYNNEI. The germline V and J ends were trimmed by 5 bases and 2 bases, with 17 bases remaining between them. The CDR3 loop is CASSNMRTANTDTQYF. For the CDR3, the DNA is TGTGCCAGCAGTAACATGCGGACAGCGAACACAGATACGCAGTATTTT.

This chain's CDR3 is CASSIMGGESYEQYF. The CDR3 DNA reads TGTGCCAGTAGTATAATGGGTGGAGAATCCTACGAGCAGTACTTC. The chain carries TRBV19 and TRBJ2-7; D is ambiguous. CDR1 LNHDA and CDR2 SQIVND come from the germline V gene (reference sequence). The CDR3 is made up of 15 amino acids. Trimming removed 2 bases at V and 1 base at J, with 12 bases between.

This clone was detected once. This chain joins TRBV9 and TRBJ2-1; weak D call: TRBD2 (5 bases). There are 16 residues in the CDR3. The V gene's germline CDR1 is SGDLS and CDR2 YYNGEE. Deletions cut 0 bases from V and 4 bases from J, with 14 bases between. The CDR3, as DNA: TGTGCCAGCAGCGTAGCTAGCTGGGCTTCATACAATGAGCAGTTCTTC. It specifies CASSVASWASYNEQFF.

This chain connects TRBV6-2 or TRBV6-3 to TRBJ2-5, with 7 bases aligning to TRBD2. Germline CDR1 reads MNHEY; CDR2 reads SVGEGT. J gave up 6 bases and V 3 bases, and 10 bases lay outside the gene matches. This CDR3 contains 15 residues. The CDR3 here is CASSYGGERTKTQYF. Here the CDR3 DNA reads TGTGCCAGCAGTTATGGGGGGGAGAGGACGAAGACCCAGTACTTC.

The chain recombines TRBV19 with TRBJ2-1, with 10 positions matching TRBD2. The germline gives CDR1 LNHDA, CDR2 SQIVND (reference sequence). Trimming cost V 2 bases and J 5 bases; bases outside gene matches: 9. The CDR3 length is 17 residues. CDR3 bases: TGTGCCAGTAGTATAACTAGCGGGGCCTTGGGAGACAATGAGCAGTTCTTC. Protein sequence: CASSITSGALGDNEQFF. The entire variable domain, with the rest obtained from reference TRBV19 and TRBJ2-1, is as follows: DGGITQSPKYLFRKEGQNVTLSCEQNLNHDAMYWYRQDPGQGLRLIYYSQIVNDFQKGDIAEGYSVSREKKESFPLTVTSAQKNPTAFYLCASSITSGALGDNEQFFGPGTRLTVL.

The chain recombines TRBV9 with TRBJ1-6; TRBD1 is a possible D gene (6 bases). The germline CDR1 and CDR2 sequences are SGDLS and YYNGEE. Trimming took 8 bases from V and 0 from J, leaving 12 bases between them. The CDR3 spans 15 residues. This chain's CDR3 is CASTKGGSYNSPLHF. DNA of the CDR3: TGTGCCAGTACAAAAGGGGGCTCCTATAATTCACCCCTCCACTTT.

This rearrangement joins TRBV7-9 to TRBJ2-7, with D maybe TRBD2 (6 bases). The CDR3 contains 13 residues. V dropped 7 bases and J dropped 4 bases, with 14 bases sitting between them. Germline V lookup: CDR1 SEHNR, CDR2 FQNEAQ (reference sequence). The CDR3 loop reads CASTPLGGYEQYF. For the CDR3, the DNA is TGTGCCAGCACCCCTCTAGGAGGGTACGAGCAGTACTTC.

In nucleotides, the CDR3 is TGTGCCAGCAGCTCGCCGACTAGCGGGAAAATTGAGCAGTTCTTC. It yields the protein CASSSPTSGKIEQFF. V usage is TRBV7-9 and J usage is TRBJ2-1; 11 positions match TRBD2. CDR1 is SEHNR and CDR2 is FQNEAQ in the germline V gene (reference sequence). V dropped 4 bases and J dropped 9; count of bases not matched to a gene: 8. The CDR3 runs 15 residues.

CDR3 region: CASSIRIFGLTSGNTIYF. CDR3 DNA: TGTGCCAGTAGTATACGAATATTCGGACTGACCTCTGGAAACACCATATATTTT. The J gene is TRBJ1-3, the V gene TRBV19, with D unclear. CDR3 length: 18 residues. Germline CDR1 is LNHDA and CDR2 is SQIVND (reference sequence). V shed 2 bases and J shed 0 bases, with 17 bases lying between them.

The V and J genes are TRBV2 and TRBJ2-3; possibly TRBD1 for D (5 bases). Trimming left V 3 bases short and J 7 bases short, with 8 bases between. CDR1 is SNHLY and CDR2 is FYNNEI in the germline V gene. There are 12 residues in the CDR3. The CDR3 protein is CASSDQGNTQYF. The CDR3 bases are TGTGCCAGCAGTGACCAGGGCAATACGCAGTATTTT.

This clone has a single count. This sequence joins TRBV27 and TRBJ2-5; possible D gene TRBD2, 7 bases. The V gene lost 3 bases and the J gene lost 5 bases, with 13 bases spanning the gap. CDR1 MNHEY and CDR2 SMNVEV come from the germline V gene (reference sequence). The length of the CDR3 is 14 residues. CDR3 sequence (DNA): TGTGCCAGCAGTTTCGGGGGAGGGGGGGAGACCCAGTACTTC. Its protein product is CASSFGGGGETQYF.

The CDR3 reads CATSRGTQDATSYLTGELFF. CDR3 coding DNA: TGTGCCACCAGCAGAGGTACACAGGACGCTACATCTTATCTCACCGGGGAGCTGTTTTTT. V usage is TRBV15 and J usage is TRBJ2-2; possible D gene TRBD1, 5 bases. Germline V lookup: CDR1 LNHNV, CDR2 YYDKDF (reference sequence). The CDR3 has 20 residues. V lost 1 base, J lost 4 bases, and 25 bases lay in between.

V is TRBV27 and J is TRBJ2-3; 7 nucleotides agree with TRBD1. Losses at the gene ends were 8 bases for V and 2 bases for J; bases not matched to a gene: 7. There are 14 residues in the CDR3. Germline V lookup: CDR1 MNHEY, CDR2 SMNVEV (reference sequence). CDR3 loop: CASQPGQHTDTQYF. The CDR3 DNA reads TGTGCCAGCCAACCGGGACAGCACACAGATACGCAGTATTTT.

Remarks on this clone: A junction boundary mismatches the germline segment, possibly from a read error. The chain employs TRBV7-7 and TRBJ2-5; D might be TRBD1 (6 bases). The CDR3 length is 14 residues. Germline V gene sequence: CDR1 SSHAT, CDR2 FNYEAQ (reference sequence). The CDR3 region is CASSPGQFQETQYF. DNA of the CDR3: TGTGCTAGCAGCCCTGGACAGTTTCAAGAGACCCAGTACTTC.

This chain uses TRBV6-2 or TRBV6-3 with TRBJ2-7; TRBD2 aligns across 12 bases. The CDR3 consists of 15 residues. J gave up 4 bases and V 2 bases, and 3 bases lay outside the gene matches. Germline lookup yields CDR1 MNHEY and CDR2 SVGEGT. The CDR3 coding sequence is TGTGCCAGCAGTTACAGACTAGCGGGAGAATACGAGCAGTACTTC. This encodes CASSYRLAGEYEQYF.

The V gene is TRBV12-3 or TRBV12-4, the J gene TRBJ1-1; D is possibly TRBD1 (6 bases). The CDR3 is 12 amino acids. V dropped 5 bases and J dropped 9 bases, with 13 bases sitting between them. The CDR3 nucleotides are TGTGCCAGCAGTGGGGACATTGCAAAAGCTTTCTTT. Translated, it gives CASSGDIAKAFF.

The rearrangement links TRBV15 to TRBJ1-5; 9 bases align to TRBD1. The CDR3 runs 16 residues. CDR1 and CDR2 from the germline V gene are LNHNV and YYDKDF (reference sequence). With V trimmed by 5 bases and J by 4 bases, 9 bases remained unmatched. CDR3 in amino acids: CATSQPGTGWNQPQHF. The DNA for the CDR3 is TGTGCCACCAGCCAACCCGGGACAGGGTGGAATCAGCCCCAGCATTTT.

The chain recombines TRBV7-9 with TRBJ2-3; 7 bases map to TRBD1. In germline, CDR1 is SEHNR, CDR2 FQNEAQ (reference sequence). V lost 4 bases and J lost 2; bases outside the gene matches: 6. The CDR3 has 15 amino acids. CDR3 amino acids: CASSSSRGFTDTQYF. The CDR3 nucleotides read TGTGCCAGCAGCTCCTCCAGGGGGTTCACAGATACGCAGTATTTT.